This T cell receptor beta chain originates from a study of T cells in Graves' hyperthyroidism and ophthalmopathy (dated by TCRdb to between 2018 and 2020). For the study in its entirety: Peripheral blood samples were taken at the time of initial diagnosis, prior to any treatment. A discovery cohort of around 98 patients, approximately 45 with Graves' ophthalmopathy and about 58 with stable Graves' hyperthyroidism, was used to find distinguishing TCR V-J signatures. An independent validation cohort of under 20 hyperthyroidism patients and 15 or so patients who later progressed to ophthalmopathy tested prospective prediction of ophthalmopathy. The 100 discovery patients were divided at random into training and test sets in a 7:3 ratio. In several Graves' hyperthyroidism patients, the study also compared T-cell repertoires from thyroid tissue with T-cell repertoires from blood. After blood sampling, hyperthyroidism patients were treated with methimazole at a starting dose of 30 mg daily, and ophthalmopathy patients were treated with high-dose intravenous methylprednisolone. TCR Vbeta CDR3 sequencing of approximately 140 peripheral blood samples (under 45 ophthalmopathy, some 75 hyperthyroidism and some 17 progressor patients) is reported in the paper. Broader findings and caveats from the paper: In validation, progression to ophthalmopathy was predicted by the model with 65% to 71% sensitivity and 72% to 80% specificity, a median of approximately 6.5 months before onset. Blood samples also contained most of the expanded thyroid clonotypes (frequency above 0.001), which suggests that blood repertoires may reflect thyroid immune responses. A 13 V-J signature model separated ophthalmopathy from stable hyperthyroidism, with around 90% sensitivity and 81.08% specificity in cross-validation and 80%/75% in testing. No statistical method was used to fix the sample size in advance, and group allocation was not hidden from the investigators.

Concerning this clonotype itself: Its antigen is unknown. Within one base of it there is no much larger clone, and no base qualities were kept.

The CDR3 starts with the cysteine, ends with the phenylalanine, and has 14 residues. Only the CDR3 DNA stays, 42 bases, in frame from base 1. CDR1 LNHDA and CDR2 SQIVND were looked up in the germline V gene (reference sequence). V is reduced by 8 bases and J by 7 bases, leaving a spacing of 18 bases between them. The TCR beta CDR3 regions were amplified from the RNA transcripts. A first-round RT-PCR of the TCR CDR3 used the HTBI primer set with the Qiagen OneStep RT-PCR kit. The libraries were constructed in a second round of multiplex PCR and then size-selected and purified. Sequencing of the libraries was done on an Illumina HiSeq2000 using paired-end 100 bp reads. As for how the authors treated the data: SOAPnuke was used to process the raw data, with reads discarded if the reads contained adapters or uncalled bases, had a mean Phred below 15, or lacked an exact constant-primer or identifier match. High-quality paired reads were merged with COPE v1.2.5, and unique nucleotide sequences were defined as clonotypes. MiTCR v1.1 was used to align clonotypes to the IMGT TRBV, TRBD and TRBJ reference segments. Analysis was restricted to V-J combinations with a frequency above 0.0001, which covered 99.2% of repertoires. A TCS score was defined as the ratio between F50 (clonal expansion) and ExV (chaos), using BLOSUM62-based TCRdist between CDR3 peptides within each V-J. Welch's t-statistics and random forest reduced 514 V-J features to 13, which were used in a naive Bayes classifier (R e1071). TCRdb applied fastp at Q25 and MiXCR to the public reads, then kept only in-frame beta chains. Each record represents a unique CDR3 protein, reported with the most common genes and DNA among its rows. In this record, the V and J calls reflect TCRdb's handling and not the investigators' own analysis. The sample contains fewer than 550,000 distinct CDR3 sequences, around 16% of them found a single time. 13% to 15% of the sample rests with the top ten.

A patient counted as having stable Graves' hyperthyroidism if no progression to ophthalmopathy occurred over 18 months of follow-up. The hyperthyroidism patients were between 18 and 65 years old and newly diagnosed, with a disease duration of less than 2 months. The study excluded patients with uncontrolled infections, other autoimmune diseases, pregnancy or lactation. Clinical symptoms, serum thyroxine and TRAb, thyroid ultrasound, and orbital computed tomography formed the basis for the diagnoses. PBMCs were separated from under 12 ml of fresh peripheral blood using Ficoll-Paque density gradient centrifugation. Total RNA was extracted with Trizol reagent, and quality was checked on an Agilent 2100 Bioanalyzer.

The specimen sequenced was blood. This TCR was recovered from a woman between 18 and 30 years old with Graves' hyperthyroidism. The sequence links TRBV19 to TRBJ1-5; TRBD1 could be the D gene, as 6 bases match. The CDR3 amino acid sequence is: CASLQWGAGQPQHF. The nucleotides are TGTGCCAGTCTTCAATGGGGGGCAGGGCAGCCCCAGCATTTT.